Below, 22 T cell receptor beta chains from the same sample are listed, as sequenced in a study of beta chain features in type 1 diabetes. What was sequenced were expressed TCRB transcripts, since all of the isolated RNA had been reverse transcribed. The protocol was immunoSEQ multiplex PCR, while the TCRdb copy is restricted to in-frame clones and leaves out a portion. Of 430,000 or so clones in the sample, 11% were seen once. The sample taken for sequencing was naive CD4+ T cells from blood. These receptors originate from a woman aged 18-29 years in good health.

This clone was counted a few times. The V and J genes are TRBV4-2 and TRBJ2-2, with 7 bases lining up with TRBD1. Unmatched junction bases numbered 7, after V lost 5 bases and J lost 1 base. This CDR3 is built from 16 residues. The germline gives CDR1 LGHNA, CDR2 YNFKEQ. CDR3 in DNA: TGTGCCAGCAGCTTCAGACAGGGCCTGAACACCGGGGAGCTGTTTTTT. Residues: CASSFRQGLNTGELFF.

The V and J genes are TRBV19 and TRBJ1-4; a weak D match, TRBD1 (6 bases). This CDR3 has 15 amino acids. The V gene lost 7 bases and the J gene lost 3 bases, with 15 bases spanning the gap. The V gene's germline CDR1 is LNHDA and CDR2 SQIVND (reference sequence). CDR3 amino acids: CASTLRGAPNEKLFF. CDR3 nucleotide sequence: TGTGCCAGTACCCTTCGGGGGGCGCCTAATGAAAAACTGTTTTTT.

The chain couples TRBV19 to TRBJ2-2; D possibly matches TRBD1 or TRBD2 (5 bases each). CDR1 and CDR2 from the germline V gene are LNHDA and SQIVND (reference sequence). V was pared by 5 bases and J by 6 bases, with 16 bases between. The CDR3 extends over 15 amino acids. For the CDR3, the DNA is TGTGCCAGTAGTCCGCGACCCAGGGACCCCGGGGAGCTGTTTTTT. It translates to CASSPRPRDPGELFF.

This clone has only a few counts. The chain employs TRBV4-1 and TRBJ2-3, with D perhaps TRBD1 (6 bases). The CDR3 runs to 16 residues. Deletions cut 2 bases from V and 0 bases from J, with 12 bases between. From germline, CDR1 is MGHRA and CDR2 YSYEKL. The CDR3 region is CASSQRDTTSTDTQYF. The CDR3 DNA reads TGCGCCAGCAGCCAAAGGGACACAACTAGCACAGATACGCAGTATTTT.

The rearrangement uses TRBV6-5 and TRBJ2-7; TRBD1 matches at 7 bases. The trim removed 3 bases at V and 2 bases at J, leaving 4 bases unmatched. The CDR3 runs 14 residues. Per the germline V gene, CDR1 is MNHEY and CDR2 is SVGAGI. In DNA form, the CDR3 reads TGTGCCAGCAGTTATCGACAGGGAACCTACGAGCAGTACTTC. This codes for CASSYRQGTYEQYF.

This clone appeared a few times. The sample has other DNA sequences that encode this CDR3 too. CDR3 amino acids: CSVSRGVYGYTF. In nucleotides, the CDR3 is TGCAGCGTCAGCCGCGGGGTATATGGCTACACCTTC. The chain combines TRBV29-1 with TRBJ1-2; D remains unclear. The CDR3 loop spans 12 amino acids. Germline assignment: CDR1 SQVTM and CDR2 ANQGSEA. V was clipped by 6 bases and J by 5 bases, with 13 bases between them.

The chain has TRBV18 and TRBJ1-2; 7 nucleotides agree with TRBD1. From germline, CDR1 is KGHSH and CDR2 LQKENI. Losses at the gene ends were 6 bases for V and 8 bases for J; bases not matched to a gene: 15. This CDR3 comprises 15 residues. The CDR3 nucleotides read TGTGCCAGCTCTCAACCCCAGACAGGGCCATCGGGCTACACCTTC. Translation gives CASSQPQTGPSGYTF.

This clone was seen a handful of times. The V call is TRBV30, the J call TRBJ2-7; 7 positions match TRBD1. This CDR3 is 14 amino acids long. The trim removed 1 base at V and 1 base at J, leaving 4 bases unmatched. From germline, CDR1 is GTSNPN and CDR2 SVGIG (reference sequence). CDR3 sequence (DNA): TGTGCCTGGAGTGCCTGGGACAGATCCTACGAGCAGTACTTC. This codes for CAWSAWDRSYEQYF.

This clone has only a few counts. The chain carries TRBV9 and TRBJ2-7; TRBD2 aligns across 12 bases. The germline V gene encodes CDR1 SGDLS and CDR2 YYNGEE. The V and J ends lost 0 bases and 2 bases, in that order; junction bases with no gene match: 0. This CDR3 has 15 amino acids. CDR3 nucleotide sequence: TGTGCCAGCAGCGTAGGACTAGCGGGAGCCTACGAGCAGTACTTC. It specifies CASSVGLAGAYEQYF.

The V call is TRBV30, the J call TRBJ1-3, with 10 bases fitting TRBD1. There are 15 residues in the CDR3. The trim removed 7 bases at V and 2 bases at J, leaving 8 bases unmatched. Germline V CDR1 and CDR2: GTSNPN, SVGIG (reference sequence). Written as DNA, the CDR3 is TGTGCCTCGGAACCGGGACAGGGGCCTGGAAACACCATATATTTT. As protein: CASEPGQGPGNTIYF.

V and J are TRBV4-2 and TRBJ2-7; D is perhaps TRBD1 or TRBD2 (7 bases each). V was shortened by 1 base and J by 4 bases, with 14 bases between the two germline ends. The CDR3 runs 15 residues. CDR1 is LGHNA and CDR2 is YNFKEQ in the germline V gene. The CDR3 coding sequence is TGTGCCAGCAGCCAAGCAGCGGGGACAGATTACGAGCAGTACTTC. This sequence encodes CASSQAAGTDYEQYF.

This chain links TRBV18 with TRBJ1-2; 7 bases line up with TRBD1. Trimming at V came to 5 bases and at J to 4 bases, leaving 7 bases not matched to a gene. There are 14 residues in the CDR3. Germline CDR1 reads KGHSH; CDR2 reads LQKENI. The CDR3 here is CASSAQGQTYGYTF. The CDR3 nucleotides are TGTGCCAGCTCAGCACAGGGGCAAACCTATGGCTACACCTTC.

This chain connects TRBV4-3 to TRBJ1-6; tentatively, D is TRBD1 (6 bases). The length of the CDR3 is 17 residues. V shed 0 bases and J shed 9 bases, with 18 bases lying between them. Germline V gene sequence: CDR1 LGHNA, CDR2 YSLEER. The CDR3 protein is CASSQDRSPGASSPLHF. The CDR3 DNA reads as TGCGCCAGCAGCCAAGATAGGTCGCCGGGGGCAAGTTCACCCCTCCACTTT.

The chain combines TRBV6-5 with TRBJ2-2, with TRBD2 matching 14 bases. Trimming took 7 bases from V and 5 from J; bases not matched to a gene: 3. This CDR3 comprises 15 residues. Germline CDR1 MNHEY, CDR2 SVGAGI. CDR3 nucleotides: TGTGCCAGCAACGGACTAGCGGGAGGTACCGGGGAGCTGTTTTTT. It is translated as CASNGLAGGTGELFF.

This clone was observed a few times. The J gene is TRBJ2-1, the V gene TRBV13; the D gene could be TRBD1 or TRBD2 (6 bases each). Trimming removed 5 bases from V and 0 bases from J, with 11 bases in between. From germline, CDR1 is PRHDT and CDR2 FYEKMQ (reference sequence). There are 15 residues in the CDR3. In DNA, the CDR3 is TGTGCCAGCAGCAGGGGGGACGTCTCCTACAATGAGCAGTTCTTC. It encodes CASSRGDVSYNEQFF.

V and J are TRBV5-6 and TRBJ2-4; D unresolved. The CDR3 totals 15 residues. The germline V gene encodes CDR1 SGHDT and CDR2 YYEEEE. Trimming removed 4 bases from V and 0 bases from J, with 11 bases in between. The chain's CDR3 is CASSPLGIAKNIQYF. The CDR3 DNA is TGTGCCAGCAGCCCCTTGGGGATAGCCAAAAACATTCAGTACTTC. Full variable domain (outside the CDR3, taken from reference TRBV5-6 and TRBJ2-4): DAGVTQSPTHLIKTRGQQVTLRCSPKSGHDTVSWYQQALGQGPQFIFQYYEEEERQRGNFPDRFSGHQFPNYSSELNVNALLLGDSALYLCASSPLGIAKNIQYFGAGTRLSVL.

The chain uses TRBV14 and TRBJ2-7; TRBD1 might be the D (6 bases). The CDR3 loop spans 15 amino acids. The ends were cut back, 2 bases at V and 0 bases at J, with 11 bases in the middle. Germline CDR1 SGHDN, CDR2 FVKESK. The CDR3 DNA is TGTGCCAGCAGCCAAACAGGGTTCGCCTCCTACGAGCAGTACGTC. Translating gives CASSQTGFASYEQYV.

This clone has only a few counts. The chain recombines TRBV4-3 with TRBJ1-3; 9 bases are a match to TRBD1. This CDR3 region has 18 residues. Germline V gene sequence: CDR1 LGHNA, CDR2 YSLEER. The V segment lost 0 bases and the J segment 2 bases; nucleotides outside the gene matches: 8. The CDR3 DNA sequence: TGCGCCAGCAGCCAAGACCCGGGACAGGGAGCTACTGGAAACACCATATATTTT. Translated, it gives CASSQDPGQGATGNTIYF.

This clone occurred a few times. In nucleotides, the CDR3 is TGCAGCGTTGGTACGAGCTCCTACGAGCAGTACGTC. It codes for CSVGTSSYEQYV. The chain links TRBV29-1 to TRBJ2-7; D is undetermined. The V gene's germline CDR1 is SQVTM and CDR2 ANQGSEA. The CDR3 covers 12 residues. With 4 bases removed from V and 0 bases from J, the gap between germline ends came to 7 bases.

This chain uses TRBV29-1 with TRBJ2-1; tentatively, D is TRBD2 (5 bases). Trimming pared 5 bases from V and 0 bases from J, leaving 23 bases between. This CDR3 region has 18 residues. Germline assignment: CDR1 SQVTM and CDR2 ANQGSEA. The CDR3 sequence is CSVPPRRFSTSSYNEQFF. Here the CDR3 DNA reads TGCAGCGTTCCCCCGCGGAGGTTCTCGACTTCCTCCTACAATGAGCAGTTCTTC.

Notes on this clone: Distinct nucleotide sequences in the sample also encode this CDR3. The chain recombines TRBV5-4 with TRBJ2-5; D remains ambiguous. The V gene lost 2 bases and the J gene lost 4 bases, with 3 bases spanning the gap. CDR3 length: 11 residues. Looked up from germline, CDR1 is SGHNT and CDR2 is YYREEE (reference sequence). The CDR3 sequence is CASSLSETQYF. Written as DNA, the CDR3 is TGTGCCAGCAGCTTATCAGAGACCCAGTACTTC. The full variable domain, its missing parts supplied by reference TRBV5-4 and TRBJ2-5, is ETGVTQSPTHLIKTRGQQVTLRCSSQSGHNTVSWYQQALGQGPQFIFQYYREEENGRGNFPPRFSGLQFPNYSSELNVNALELDDSALYLCASSLSETQYFGPGTRLLVL.

The chain has TRBV14 and TRBJ2-1, with 8 positions matching TRBD2. Unmatched junction bases numbered 8, after V lost 0 bases and J lost 7 bases. The CDR3 covers 16 residues. From germline, CDR1 is SGHDN and CDR2 FVKESK. This CDR3 is CASSQDQAGARNEQFF. In DNA form, the CDR3 reads TGTGCCAGCAGCCAAGATCAAGCGGGAGCTCGAAATGAGCAGTTCTTC. Full variable domain (outside the CDR3, taken from reference TRBV14 and TRBJ2-1): EAGVTQFPSHSVIEKGQTVTLRCDPISGHDNLYWYRRVMGKEIKFLLHFVKESKQDESGMPNNRFLAERTGGTYSTLKVQPAELEDSGVYFCASSQDQAGARNEQFFGPGTRLTVL.